A single sample is the source of the 10 T cell receptor beta chains below, sequenced in a study of blood T cell repertoires in COVID-19. Libraries were prepared by immunoSEQ multiplex PCR; TCRdb keeps only in-frame clonotypes and omits some of them. The sample has some 150,000 clones; approximately 86% are singletons. Sample: PBMCs or T cells enriched from blood (not recorded which). The receptor source for this set is a woman in her thirties or forties who had recovered from COVID-19.

The sample holds many counts of this clone. The J gene is TRBJ1-5, the V gene TRBV4-1; a weak D match, TRBD1 (5 bases). The CDR3 sequence is 17 residues long. Trimming left V 3 bases short and J 0 bases short, with 15 bases between. CDR1 is MGHRA, CDR2 YSYEKL, per germline. CDR3 amino acids: CASSQGGGETSNQPQHF. Here the CDR3 DNA reads TGCGCCAGCAGCCAGGGGGGGGGAGAGACTAGCAATCAGCCCCAGCATTTT.

J is TRBJ2-7 and V is TRBV5-1; D might be TRBD1 (5 bases). The CDR3 runs 13 residues. The V end was cut by 6 bases, the J end by 5 bases, with 15 bases between. Germline CDR1 reads SGHRS; CDR2 reads YFSETQ. The CDR3 coding sequence is TGCGCCAGCATAGGGCAGGGATGGGACGAGCAGTACTTC. Protein product: CASIGQGWDEQYF.

The chain couples TRBV7-8 to TRBJ1-5; 10 bases are a match to TRBD1. In germline, CDR1 is SGHVS, CDR2 FQNEAQ. J gave up 2 bases and V 5 bases, and 6 bases lay outside the gene matches. The CDR3 loop spans 16 amino acids. The CDR3 DNA follows: TGTGCCAGCAGCCCTCGGGACAGGGGAGGCAATCAGCCCCAGCATTTT. Translating it yields CASSPRDRGGNQPQHF. The whole variable domain, remainder taken from reference TRBV7-8 and TRBJ1-5, is GAGVSQSPRYKVAKRGQDVALRCDPISGHVSLFWYQQALGQGPEFLTYFQNEAQLDKSGLPSDRFFAERPEGSVSTLKIQRTQQEDSAVYLCASSPRDRGGNQPQHFGDGTRLSIL.

This clone was found once. The chain couples TRBV28 to TRBJ2-7; D is ambiguous. CDR3 size: 11 residues. V was clipped by 2 bases and J by 5 bases, with 4 bases between them. Germline V lookup: CDR1 MDHEN, CDR2 SYDVKM. The CDR3 region has the DNA TGTGCCAGCAGTTTAATAAACGAGCAGTACTTC. Residues: CASSLINEQYF. Full variable domain (remainder filled in from reference TRBV28 and TRBJ2-7): DVKVTQSSRYLVKRTGEKVFLECVQDMDHENMFWYRQDPGLGLRLIYFSYDVKMKEKGDIPEGYSVSREKKERFSLILESASTNQTSMYLCASSLINEQYFGPGTRLTVT.

V usage is TRBV3-1 (or the pseudogene TRBV3-2) and J usage is TRBJ1-4, with a possible D match to TRBD1 (5 bases). Trimming removed 1 base from V and 5 bases from J, with 17 bases in between. The CDR3 runs 17 residues. CDR1 is LGHDT and CDR2 is YNNKEL in the germline V gene (reference sequence). The CDR3 sequence: CASSQGVFESGNEKLFF. In nucleotides, the CDR3 is TGTGCCAGCAGCCAAGGGGTATTTGAGTCAGGGAATGAAAAACTGTTTTTT.

This clone has only a few counts. The J gene is TRBJ2-2, the V gene TRBV5-1; 8 nucleotides agree with TRBD1. The V gene end was trimmed by 6 bases and the J gene end by 4 bases; junction bases not matched to a gene: 8. Germline V gives CDR1 SGHRS, CDR2 YFSETQ. The CDR3 has 15 amino acids. This CDR3 reads CASTPQGALTGELFF. In nucleotides, the CDR3 is TGCGCCAGCACCCCTCAGGGGGCGCTCACCGGGGAGCTGTTTTTT.

This clone was counted a few times. This chain links TRBV20-1 with TRBJ2-7; D uncertain. The ends were cut back, 5 bases at V and 0 bases at J, with 5 bases in the middle. The CDR3 runs to 11 residues. Germline assignment: CDR1 DFQATT and CDR2 SNEGSKA (reference sequence). CDR3 bases: TGCAGTGCTGCGAGCTCCTACGAGCAGTACTTC. Its protein product is CSAASSYEQYF.

V gene TRBV23-1 combines with J gene TRBJ2-7; no reliable D call. TRBV23-1 is labeled an ORF, and its function is uncertain. Deletions cut 0 bases from V and 11 bases from J, with 11 bases between. The CDR3 runs 12 residues. CDR3 nucleotide sequence: TGCGCCAGCAGTCAATCGCGGCAATTGAAGTACTTC. Translation: CASSQSRQLKYF.

The rearrangement joins TRBV18 to TRBJ1-6; D unresolved. Trimming left V 5 bases short and J 5 bases short, with 7 bases between. This CDR3 region has 13 residues. Per the germline V gene, CDR1 is KGHSH and CDR2 is LQKENI. In nucleotides, the CDR3 is TGTGCCAGCTCAAGAGAAGATAATTCACCCCTCCACTTT. Translated: CASSREDNSPLHF.

This chain uses TRBV7-9 with TRBJ2-3; 14 bases map to TRBD2. V was pared by 5 bases and J by 5 bases, with 9 bases of the junction left unmatched. This CDR3 region has 17 residues. Germline assignment: CDR1 SEHNR and CDR2 FQNEAQ (reference sequence). This CDR3 is CASSPRTSGRLVDTQYF. DNA of the CDR3: TGTGCCAGCAGCCCCCGGACTAGCGGGAGGTTGGTAGATACGCAGTATTTT.